The rows below give T cell receptor beta chains drawn from one sample of a study of cytomegalovirus exposure and HLA in healthy donors. Generated by immunoSEQ multiplex PCR, the TCRdb table keeps only in-frame clones and is missing some. This table holds around 98,000 clones, more than 60% found once. Material: PBMCs. The source of these receptors is a human donor in good health. Each CDR3 is given with its conserved first and last residue. The order of the fields is clone size, D gene, J gene, CDR3 length, V gene, CDR3 DNA, CDR3 protein. The D gene is left open where the match is weak. Some rows have no size entry. The others give once, few or many, or a class for an expanded clone.

. | TRBD1 | TRBJ1-4 | 13 | TRBV29-1 | TGCAGTGCTACAGGGGGGTCTAATGAAAAACTGTTTTTT | CSATGGSNEKLFF
. | TRBD2 | TRBJ2-1 | 16 | TRBV9 | TGTGCCAGCAGCGTAGAGGGGCTAGCGGGGTACAATGAGCAGTTCTTC | CASSVEGLAGYNEQFF
few | TRBD1 | TRBJ2-7 | 15 | TRBV5-4 | TGTGCCACGAAAACAGGGGGCTCAGTGACCTACGAGCAGTACTTC | CATKTGGSVTYEQYF
. | TRBD1 | TRBJ2-1 | 17 | TRBV6-1 | TGTGCCAGCAGTGGGGTTACAGGGGTTAGGGGCCCCGATGAGCAGTTCTTC | CASSGVTGVRGPDEQFF
. | . | TRBJ2-7 | 15 | TRBV25-1 | TGTGCCAGCGGCCCCCTGGACAGTCCCTCCTACGAGCAGTACTTC | CASGPLDSPSYEQYF
. | . | TRBJ2-1 | 15 | TRBV27 | TGTGCCAGCAGTTTATCCGGGGTACACGCGAATGAGCAGTTCTTC | CASSLSGVHANEQFF
once | . | TRBJ1-2 | 14 | TRBV7-9 | TGTGCCAGCAGCTCGGGACTGACGAACTATGGCTACACCTTC | CASSSGLTNYGYTF
. | TRBD1 | TRBJ2-7 | 13 | TRBV6-1 | TGTGCCAGCAGAGGACAGGGATCCTACGAGCAGTACTTC | CASRGQGSYEQYF
few | . | TRBJ1-2 | 14 | TRBV25-1 | TGTGCCAGCAGTGAAACGACAGGAACCTATGGCTACACCTTC | CASSETTGTYGYTF
few | . | TRBJ1-6 | 14 | TRBV2 | TGTGCCAGCAGAGTGGGGAGCGGGAATTCACCCCTCCACTTT | CASRVGSGNSPLHF
. | TRBD2 | TRBJ2-3 | 17 | TRBV25-1 | TGTGCCAGCAGTGAATTGGGACTAGCGGGAGTTGGAGATACGCAGTATTTT | CASSELGLAGVGDTQYF
. | TRBD1 | TRBJ1-2 | 13 | TRBV27 | TGTGCCAGCAGTTTCCCGGGACAGGGTGGCTACACCTTC | CASSFPGQGGYTF
. | . | TRBJ1-1 | 12 | TRBV6-1 | TGTGCCAGCAAGATGACAGGTACTGAAGCTTTCTTT | CASKMTGTEAFF
. | TRBD1 | TRBJ1-1 | 13 | TRBV5-1 | TGCGCCACCAGTCGGGCAGGGGGCGTCGAAGCTTTCTTT | CATSRAGGVEAFF
. | TRBD2 | TRBJ2-3 | 19 | TRBV15 | TGTGCCACCAGCAGAGATGGCCCCCGGACTAGCGGGGGTCGAGATACGCAGTATTTT | CATSRDGPRTSGGRDTQYF
few | TRBD1 | TRBJ2-7 | 17 | TRBV5-1 | TGCGCCAGCAGCAGCTCCGGGACAGGGGGAGATATTTACGAGCAGTACTTC | CASSSSGTGGDIYEQYF
. | . | TRBJ2-6 | 16 | TRBV2 | TGTGCCAGCAGTGAGTCTGGGCGCTCTGGGGCCAACGTCCTGACTTTC | CASSESGRSGANVLTF
. | . | TRBJ2-5 | 15 | TRBV18 | TGTGCCAGCTCATCTCATACGCTGCGGGAAGAGACCCAGTACTTC | CASSSHTLREETQYF
. | . | TRBJ1-6 | 15 | TRBV18 | TGTGCCAGCTCACCAACCACGGGGAACAATTCACCCCTCCACTTT | CASSPTTGNNSPLHF
. | TRBD2 | TRBJ2-3 | 15 | TRBV6-1 | TGTGCCAGCAGTGAACTAGCGGGGAACACAGATACGCAGTATTTT | CASSELAGNTDTQYF
. | . | TRBJ1-6 | 14 | TRBV10-3 | TGTGCCACAGAGGAAAGTCGGGGGGGAACGGTCGTCCACTTT | CATEESRGGTVVHF
few | TRBD1 | TRBJ1-1 | 15 | TRBV7-2 | TGTGCCAGCAGCTCGACAGGGGCGAGGAACACTGAAGCTTTCTTT | CASSSTGARNTEAFF
. | . | TRBJ2-7 | 15 | TRBV30 | TGTGCCTGGATTCTCAAAGGGCAGGGGAGCTACGAGCAGTACTTC | CAWILKGQGSYEQYF
. | TRBD2 | TRBJ2-3 | 15 | TRBV10-3 | TGTGCCATCACAGGAGCGGGGGGAGCGACAGATACGCAGTATTTT | CAITGAGGATDTQYF
. | . | TRBJ2-5 | 16 | TRBV19 | TGTGCCAGTAGTCCCCGACAGTTTTCAAACGAAGAGACCCAGTACTTC | CASSPRQFSNEETQYF